The 18 T cell receptor beta chains given below trace back to one sample, sequenced in a study of control samples from healthy donors and cancer patients. Profiled with immunoSEQ multiplex PCR; TCRdb holds only in-frame clones, not every one. The table has 150,000 to 200,000 clones, roughly 91% seen once; the top ten hold about 1.6%. Sequencing was carried out using blood. The origin of the receptors is a woman aged 25-40 years in good health.

The chain uses TRBV30 and TRBJ1-3; D gene uncertain. This CDR3 has 13 amino acids. The germline gives CDR1 GTSNPN, CDR2 SVGIG (reference sequence). V was shortened by 4 bases and J by 0 bases, with 7 bases between the two germline ends. CDR3 in amino acids: CAWTPFSGNTIYF. Written as DNA, the CDR3 is TGTGCCTGGACCCCATTCTCTGGAAACACCATATATTTT.

The CDR3 loop reads CASSQPTGGPNEKLFF. In DNA, the CDR3 is TGTGCCAGCAGCCAACCTACAGGGGGCCCTAATGAAAAACTGTTTTTT. The chain joins TRBV4-2 to TRBJ1-4, with 9 nucleotides matching TRBD1. Germline V gives CDR1 LGHNA, CDR2 YNFKEQ. The CDR3 consists of 16 residues. The ends lost 2 bases at V and 3 bases at J; junction bases unmatched: 4.

DNA of the CDR3: TGTGCCACCAGTGATGGTACACAGGACGATGGCTACACCTTC. Its translation: CATSDGTQDDGYTF. The chain recombines TRBV24-1 with TRBJ1-2, with a tentative D call TRBD1 (5 bases). The CDR3 contains 14 residues. Between the trimmed V and J ends, which lost 3 bases and 6 bases, there was a span of 13 bases. Germline CDR1 KGHDR, CDR2 SFDVKD.

The V call is TRBV27, the J call TRBJ1-2; 7 bases fit TRBD1. With V trimmed by 5 bases and J by 4 bases, 4 bases remained unmatched. The length of the CDR3 is 13 residues. Germline V lookup: CDR1 MNHEY, CDR2 SMNVEV (reference sequence). DNA of the CDR3: TGTGCCAGCAGTCTGGACAGGACCTATGGCTACACCTTC. This encodes CASSLDRTYGYTF.

The chain recombines TRBV6-2 or TRBV6-3 with TRBJ2-3; TRBD2 agrees at 9 bases. Germline trimming cut 0 bases from V and 2 bases from J; bases unmatched to any gene: 6. Germline V CDR1 and CDR2: MNHEY, SVGEGT. The CDR3 contains 17 residues. This CDR3 reads CASSYSYLAGLTDTQYF. The CDR3 coding sequence is TGTGCCAGCAGTTACTCATATCTAGCGGGACTCACAGATACGCAGTATTTT.

This clone showed up just once. The same CDR3 can be traced to other DNA sequences in this sample. The V call is TRBV7-3, the J call TRBJ1-4; possibly TRBD1 for D (5 bases). This CDR3 region has 15 residues. V was clipped by 0 bases and J by 1 base, with 6 bases between them. CDR1 SGHTA and CDR2 FQGTGA come from the germline V gene. The CDR3 DNA follows: TGTGCCAGCAGCTTAACGGGGGGAACTAATGAAAAACTGTTTTTT. This codes for CASSLTGGTNEKLFF. Together with reference TRBV7-3 and TRBJ1-4, the CDR3 gives the full variable domain: GAGVSQTPSNKVTEKGKYVELRCDPISGHTALYWYRQSLGQGPEFLIYFQGTGAADDSGLPNDRFFAVRPEGSVSTLKIQRTERGDSAVYLCASSLTGGTNEKLFFGSGTQLSVL.

This chain connects TRBV20-1 to TRBJ2-5; no reliable D call. The germline V gene encodes CDR1 DFQATT and CDR2 SNEGSKA (reference sequence). The CDR3 runs 11 residues. Trimming left V 6 bases short and J 5 bases short, with 10 bases between. Here the CDR3 reads CSASRSETQYF. Here the CDR3 DNA reads TGCAGTGCGAGTAGGAGTGAGACCCAGTACTTC.

The CDR3 reads CASSPFLTGVYGYTF. The CDR3 DNA is TGTGCCAGCAGCCCTTTTTTGACAGGGGTCTATGGCTACACCTTC. The chain links TRBV3-1 (or the pseudogene TRBV3-2) to TRBJ1-2, with 8 bases identical to TRBD1. The CDR3 loop spans 15 amino acids. CDR1 is LGHDT and CDR2 is YNNKEL in the germline V gene (reference sequence). The V gene end was trimmed by 4 bases and the J gene end by 4 bases; junction bases not matched to a gene: 8.

V and J are TRBV6-1 and TRBJ1-5; 12 bases are a match to TRBD1. J was trimmed by 6 bases and V by 1 base; bases with no gene match: 1. Germline V lookup: CDR1 MNHNS, CDR2 SASEGT. This CDR3 contains 15 residues. The CDR3 DNA reads TGTGCCAGCAGTGAAGGGGACAGGGGGCGTCAGCCCCAGCATTTT. Translated: CASSEGDRGRQPQHF.

The chain has TRBV7-2 and TRBJ2-1; 9 bases map to TRBD1. CDR1 is SGHTA and CDR2 is FQGNSA in the germline V gene. J gave up 10 bases and V 0 bases, and 7 bases lay outside the gene matches. This CDR3 is built from 15 residues. The CDR3 loop is CASSLARQGGREQFF. CDR3 coding DNA: TGTGCCAGCAGCTTAGCTAGACAGGGGGGTAGGGAGCAGTTCTTC.

The chain uses TRBV5-4 and TRBJ1-1; 7 positions match TRBD1. Trimming removed 5 bases from V and 6 bases from J; junction bases left unmatched: 7. The CDR3 runs to 13 residues. Germline loops: CDR1 SGHNT, CDR2 YYREEE (reference sequence). The CDR3 DNA sequence: TGTGCCAGCAGGACGACAGGGAAGGCTGAAGCTTTCTTT. This encodes CASRTTGKAEAFF.

The rearrangement joins TRBV6-5 to TRBJ2-7; 10 bases fit TRBD1. The length of the CDR3 is 14 residues. J was trimmed by 4 bases and V by 5 bases; bases with no gene match: 5. The V gene's germline CDR1 is MNHEY and CDR2 SVGAGI. CDR3 amino acids: CASSNPGQGYEQYF. CDR3 sequence (DNA): TGTGCCAGCAGTAACCCGGGACAGGGGTACGAGCAGTACTTC.

The count of this clone is one. The chain links TRBV6-5 to TRBJ1-5; D is ambiguous. Germline loops: CDR1 MNHEY, CDR2 SVGAGI. Deletions cut 0 bases from V and 6 bases from J, with 6 bases between. The CDR3 has 13 amino acids. The CDR3 bases are TGTGCCAGCAGTTACTCGATTAGTCAGCCCCAGCATTTT. As protein: CASSYSISQPQHF.

The chain couples TRBV19 to TRBJ1-5; no clear D gene. In germline, CDR1 is LNHDA, CDR2 SQIVND (reference sequence). Deletions cut 5 bases from V and 0 bases from J, with 8 bases between. This CDR3 comprises 14 residues. CDR3 protein: CASSVAGSNQPQHF. Written as DNA, the CDR3 is TGTGCCAGTAGTGTGGCAGGTAGCAATCAGCCCCAGCATTTT.

In its sample, this clone was seen once. The CDR3 spells CATSDTGTGGYNEQFF. The CDR3 nucleotides are TGTGCCACCAGTGATACCGGGACAGGGGGCTACAATGAGCAGTTCTTC. The chain uses TRBV24-1 and TRBJ2-1, with 11 bases that match TRBD1. The germline CDR1 and CDR2 sequences are KGHDR and SFDVKD. The CDR3 spans 16 residues. V trimming: 3 bases; J trimming: 3 bases; junction bases outside the gene matches: 3.

V gene TRBV30 combines with J gene TRBJ1-2, with 8 bases aligning to TRBD1. V lost 3 bases, J lost 6 bases, and 12 bases stayed unmatched. Germline lookup yields CDR1 GTSNPN and CDR2 SVGIG (reference sequence). CDR3 length equals 15 residues. The CDR3 DNA sequence: TGTGCCTGGAGGTTGAGGCCGGGACAGGTCCATGGCTACACCTTC. Translation: CAWRLRPGQVHGYTF.

This clone was seen a single time. Sequence at one end of the junction differs from germline and may be a read error. The chain employs TRBV7-7 and TRBJ2-7; the match to TRBD1 covers 11 bases. Looked up from germline, CDR1 is SSHAT and CDR2 is FNYEAQ (reference sequence). This CDR3 has 15 residues. The CDR3 nucleotides read TGTGCTAGCAGCTTCGGGACAGGGGGTGCGTACGAGCAGTACTTC. Protein: CASSFGTGGAYEQYF.

The chain links TRBV5-4 to TRBJ2-5; 7 positions match TRBD2. The V gene end was trimmed by 1 base and the J gene end by 2 bases; junction bases not matched to a gene: 5. This CDR3 region has 15 residues. The germline V gene has CDR1 SGHNT and CDR2 YYREEE (reference sequence). The CDR3 DNA follows: TGTGCCAGCAGCTTGTGGGGGGGAGGGCAAGAGACCCAGTACTTC. Its translation: CASSLWGGGQETQYF.